This TCR beta chain came from a study of T-cell memory formation after mild COVID-19. About the study: Among the donors, TCR clusters were largely specific to each donor. The study's findings and limits: A second wave of clones peaked on day 37, and their SARS-CoV-2 specificity went unconfirmed. For contracting clones, CD4+ ones sat mainly in CM and EM, CD8+ in EMRA.

The CDR3 spans 13 residues. V lost 3 bases, J lost 8 bases, and 6 bases stayed unmatched. Germline-derived CDR1 and CDR2 are SGHRS and YFSETQ. This clonotype was picked up a small number of times. Antigen specificity is unknown. TCRdb called the 5' RACE reads again in MiXCR, with one record for every CDR3 protein. The data show 560,000 or so distinct CDR3 sequences, 15% to 20% seen once. J is TRBJ2-5 and V is TRBV5-1; 8 nucleotides line up with TRBD1. This receptor was identified in an adult woman who had mild COVID-19 (a few samples of this study predate the infection). Cell type and time point are not known. Sequenced input: PBMCs or a T cell subset sorted from them (not recorded which). The CDR3 here is CASSSGQGRTQYF. For the CDR3, the DNA is TGCGCCAGCAGCTCAGGACAGGGCCGAACCCAGTACTTC.